A single sample is the source of the 22 T cell receptor beta chains below, sequenced in a study of breast tumors, draining lymph nodes, adjacent tissues (dated by TCRdb to the mid-2010s). The axillary draining lymph nodes of breast cancer patients were the source of the lymph node samples. The receptor library was made with multiplex PCR. TCRdb lists the instrument as Illumina HiSeq 2000. TCRdb applied fastp at Q25 and MiXCR to the public reads, then kept only in-frame beta chains. Records with the same CDR3 protein are collapsed into one entry carrying the most frequent genes and DNA. Across this sample there are 150,000 to 200,000 distinct CDR3 sequences, with about 33% seen only once. Of the sample, approximately 4.2% falls within the top ten clones. What was sequenced was axillary lymph node tissue. The receptors stem from a female donor with breast cancer. Some clones in this sample may be carry-over from other donors' samples.

The sample holds a few counts of this clonotype. V is TRBV20-1 and J is TRBJ1-1; D unresolved. V lost 3 bases, J lost 5 bases, and 16 bases lay in between. Germline V gene data show CDR1 as DFQATT and CDR2 as SNEGSKA (reference sequence). This CDR3 contains 14 residues. Written as DNA, the CDR3 is TGCAGTGCTAGCGGGTCGAGAGGATATACTGAAGCTTTCTTT. It yields the protein CSASGSRGYTEAFF.

This clonotype came up many times. The rearrangement links TRBV11-2 to TRBJ2-7; D is perhaps TRBD1 or TRBD2 (5 bases each). Trimming stripped 6 bases from V and 4 bases from J, with 16 bases between. This CDR3 is built from 14 residues. CDR1 and CDR2 from the germline V gene are SGHAT and FQNNGV. CDR3 in amino acids: CASSLGDGSYEQYF. CDR3 sequence (DNA): TGTGCCAGCAGTCTAGGGGACGGGTCATACGAGCAGTACTTC.

This clonotype has just a few counts. At one end the junction does not follow the germline gene, possibly because of a read error. The chain employs TRBV7-2 and TRBJ1-2; D is possibly TRBD1 (5 bases). Per germline, CDR1 SGHTA and CDR2 FQGNSA. The length of the CDR3 is 15 residues. The CDR3 bases are TGTGCCAGCAGCTTAGCGATGGGGCCCTCCTATGGCTACCCCTTC. Its protein is CASSLAMGPSYGYPF.

This clonotype occurred once. Because the CDR3 is missing its conserved closing phenylalanine or tryptophan, this is likely a read error. The chain uses TRBV12-3 or TRBV12-4 and TRBJ2-6; D is uncertain. The ends were cut back, 6 bases at V and 0 bases at J, with 6 bases in the middle. CDR3 length: 14 amino acids. The CDR3 sequence: CASSPASGANVLTS. In DNA form, the CDR3 reads TGTGCCAGCAGCCCCGCCTCTGGGGCCAACGTCCTGACTTCC.

The chain uses TRBV6-6 and TRBJ1-4, with a possible D match to TRBD1 (5 bases). CDR3 size: 16 residues. The V gene lost 2 bases and the J gene lost 0 bases, with 10 bases spanning the gap. CDR1 is MNHNY and CDR2 is SVGAGI in the germline V gene (reference sequence). The CDR3 DNA is TGTGCCAGCAGTTACGTCGGGGACCCAACTAATGAAAAACTGTTTTTT. It translates to CASSYVGDPTNEKLFF.

This clonotype was seen repeatedly, ten times or more. The chain carries TRBV25-1 and TRBJ2-7, with D possibly being TRBD1 (5 bases). The length of the CDR3 is 13 residues. Trimming stripped 2 bases from V and 6 bases from J, with 11 bases between. CDR1 and CDR2 (germline): MGHDK, SYGVNS. DNA for the CDR3: TGTGCCAGCAGTGAACAGGGTGCATCCGAGCAGTACTTC. As protein: CASSEQGASEQYF.

This clonotype was found a few times. Sequence at one end of the junction differs from germline and may be a read error. The genes are TRBV5-1 and TRBJ2-7; 7 nucleotides agree with TRBD1. CDR1 and CDR2 from the germline V gene are SGHRS and YFSETQ. CDR3 length equals 13 residues. In DNA, the CDR3 is TGCGCCAGCAGGGGGGACAGCTCCTACGACCAGTACTTC. Translation: CASRGDSSYDQYF.

This clonotype was found many times. This chain uses TRBV7-9 with TRBJ2-3, with 10 bases lining up with TRBD2. CDR1 and CDR2 (germline): SEHNR, FQNEAQ (reference sequence). The CDR3 extends over 20 amino acids. Trimming at V came to 1 base and at J to 0 bases, leaving 13 bases not matched to a gene. The CDR3 DNA follows: TGTGCCAGCAGCTTAGTCGGGAGGCCTAGCGGGGGCACTAGCACAGATACGCAGTATTTT. Translation gives CASSLVGRPSGGTSTDTQYF.

Comments on this clonotype: A much more abundant neighbour one base away suggests this may be a read error. The chain has TRBV20-1 and TRBJ2-1; 8 bases are shared with TRBD1. The CDR3 has 14 residues. Germline V lookup: CDR1 DFQATT, CDR2 SNEGSKA (reference sequence). DNA for the CDR3: TGCAGTGCTGGAGACCCCGTCAGGGGGCTTGAGCAGTTCTTC. It codes for CSAGDPVRGLEQFF.

Many counts were recorded for this clonotype. V gene TRBV14 combines with J gene TRBJ1-6, with D uncertain. CDR3 length equals 15 residues. Germline CDR1 reads SGHDN; CDR2 reads FVKESK. V shed 1 base and J shed 7 bases, with 11 bases lying between them. CDR3 nucleotide sequence: TGTGCCAGCAGCCAAGGAGGTGCCGGGAATTCACCCCTCCACTTT. Its translation is CASSQGGAGNSPLHF. Full variable domain (remainder filled in from reference TRBV14 and TRBJ1-6): EAGVTQFPSHSVIEKGQTVTLRCDPISGHDNLYWYRRVMGKEIKFLLHFVKESKQDESGMPNNRFLAERTGGTYSTLKVQPAELEDSGVYFCASSQGGAGNSPLHFGNGTRLTVT.

This clonotype was recorded at least ten times. The V gene is TRBV6-5, the J gene TRBJ2-7; 7 bases fit TRBD2. V was pared by 5 bases and J by 6 bases, with 13 bases of the junction left unmatched. The CDR3 totals 15 residues. Germline V gene data show CDR1 as MNHEY and CDR2 as SVGAGI. CDR3 amino acids: CASSEKGGPLFEQYF. The DNA of the CDR3 is TGTGCCAGCAGTGAGAAGGGAGGGCCCCTCTTCGAGCAGTACTTC.

This clonotype was counted between two and nine times. This chain connects TRBV7-2 to TRBJ1-1, with D possibly being TRBD1 (6 bases). CDR3 length equals 13 residues. V was pared by 6 bases and J by 7 bases, with 15 bases between. Looked up from germline, CDR1 is SGHTA and CDR2 is FQGNSA. For the CDR3, the DNA is TGTGCCAGCAGTTCGACAGAGGGGGGTGAAGCTTTCTTT. Translating it yields CASSSTEGGEAFF.

The sample holds a few counts of this clonotype. The genes are TRBV5-6 and TRBJ1-5; D is undetermined. V was clipped by 0 bases and J by 2 bases, with 15 bases between them. The germline V gene encodes CDR1 SGHDT and CDR2 YYEEEE. The CDR3 loop spans 17 amino acids. CDR3 loop: CASSLGFAPAGNQPQHF. DNA of the CDR3: TGTGCCAGCAGCTTGGGTTTCGCACCCGCAGGCAATCAGCCCCAGCATTTT.

This clonotype was seen once. The V gene is TRBV11-3, the J gene TRBJ1-4, with TRBD1 matching over 12 bases. V lost 3 bases, J lost 7 bases, and 3 bases stayed unmatched. CDR3 size: 15 residues. The V gene's germline CDR1 is SGHNT and CDR2 YENEEA. DNA for the CDR3: TGTGCCAGCAGCTTCGGGACAGGGGGCACTGAAAAACTGTTTTTT. Its protein is CASSFGTGGTEKLFF.

This clonotype appeared many times. This chain connects TRBV7-3 to TRBJ1-2; maybe TRBD1 (6 bases). Germline V gene sequence: CDR1 SGHTA, CDR2 FQGTGA. V was cut by 4 bases and J by 7 bases, with 13 bases left in between. The CDR3 has 13 amino acids. Here the CDR3 DNA reads TGTGCCAGCAGCTCGGGCGTGGGGGCTGGCTACACCTTC. Residues: CASSSGVGAGYTF.

The gene calls are TRBV19 and TRBJ1-4; 8 bases align to TRBD1. This CDR3 contains 16 residues. V shed 3 bases and J 4 bases; nucleotides not matched to a gene: 7. The germline V gene has CDR1 LNHDA and CDR2 SQIVND (reference sequence). CDR3 sequence reads: CASSILQGQVNEKLFF. The CDR3 DNA reads as TGTGCCAGTAGTATCCTACAGGGACAGGTTAATGAAAAACTGTTTTTT.

This clonotype was observed a handful of times. The V gene is TRBV7-2, the J gene TRBJ2-2, with 14 bases fitting TRBD2. The ends lost 5 bases at V and 7 bases at J; junction bases unmatched: 6. CDR1 SGHTA and CDR2 FQGNSA come from the germline V gene. The CDR3 has 16 residues. In DNA form, the CDR3 reads TGTGCCAGCAGCCCGCGACTAGCGGGGGGGGGCGGGGAGCTGTTTTTT. Translating gives CASSPRLAGGGGELFF.

About this clonotype itself: A much larger clone lies a single base off, so this may be a read error. The V gene is TRBV20-1, the J gene TRBJ1-2, with 7 positions matching TRBD1. The CDR3 is 14 amino acids. The V gene end was trimmed by 4 bases and the J gene end by 7 bases; junction bases not matched to a gene: 12. Looked up from germline, CDR1 is DFQATT and CDR2 is SNEGSKA (reference sequence). The CDR3: CSATQGTETSGYTF. The CDR3 coding sequence is TGCAGTGCTACACAGGGGACCGAAACGTCTGGCTACACCTTC.

The V and J genes are TRBV6-1 and TRBJ1-3; D is uncertain. Germline loops: CDR1 MNHNS, CDR2 SASEGT. V was pared by 5 bases and J by 3 bases, with 20 bases between. This CDR3 has 17 residues. The CDR3 DNA sequence: TGTGCCAGCAGTCCGGAGGGTGGTTGGGTCCTTGGAAACACCATATATTTT. It yields the protein CASSPEGGWVLGNTIYF.

This clonotype was picked up many times. The V call is TRBV11-3, the J call TRBJ2-5; 11 bases line up with TRBD1. This CDR3 region has 15 residues. From germline, CDR1 is SGHNT and CDR2 YENEEA. V was pared by 3 bases and J by 5 bases, with 5 bases of the junction left unmatched. This CDR3 is CASSFGQGAWETQYF. The CDR3, as DNA: TGTGCCAGCAGCTTCGGACAGGGGGCGTGGGAGACCCAGTACTTC. The variable domain in full, with the rest retrieved from reference TRBV11-3 and TRBJ2-5, is EAGVVQSPRYKIIEKKQPVAFWCNPISGHNTLYWYLQNLGQGPELLIRYENEEAVDDSQLPKDRFSAERLKGVDSTLKIQPAELGDSAVYLCASSFGQGAWETQYFGPGTRLLVL.

With regard to this clonotype: This clone may be a read error of a much larger clone one base away. The genes are TRBV9 and TRBJ2-7; 8 bases map to TRBD1. The CDR3 is 14 amino acids. CDR1 SGDLS and CDR2 YYNGEE come from the germline V gene. This chain's CDR3 is CASSYSGTGQEQSF. CDR3 nucleotides: TGTGCCAGCAGCTACTCCGGGACAGGTCAGGAGCAGTCCTTC. The full variable domain, completed using reference TRBV9 and TRBJ2-7, is DSGVTQTPKHLITATGQRVTLRCSPRSGDLSVYWYQQSLDQGLQFLIQYYNGEERAKGNILERFSAQQFPDLHSELNLSSLELGDSALYFCASSYSGTGQEQSFGPGTRLTVT.

This clonotype showed up many times. The rearrangement links TRBV19 to TRBJ2-7; 9 bases are a match to TRBD1. The CDR3 loop spans 14 amino acids. Per germline, CDR1 LNHDA and CDR2 SQIVND (reference sequence). Trimming at V came to 4 bases and at J to 4 bases, leaving 5 bases not matched to a gene. CDR3 residues: CASSTTGGSYEQYF. In DNA, the CDR3 is TGTGCCAGTAGTACGACAGGGGGGTCGTACGAGCAGTACTTC.